The source of this T cell receptor beta chain is a study of T cells in Graves' hyperthyroidism and ophthalmopathy. The investigators amplified TCR beta CDR3 regions from RNA transcripts. HTBI primers were the set used in a first-round RT-PCR of the TCR CDR3. Via MiXCR, TCRdb re-called the multiplex PCR reads, giving one row per CDR3 protein. Of 560,000 or so distinct CDR3 sequences listed, roughly 50% are singletons. Diagnosis of hyperthyroidism was new in patients aged 18 to 65, and its duration was under 2 months. Germline V CDR1 and CDR2: ENHRY, SYGVKD. This CDR3 spans 14 amino acids. This clonotype came up many times. As yet, its antigen is unknown. Germline is not matched at one junction end, which may reflect a read error. Broader study findings: Most expanded thyroid clonotypes above 0.001 recurred in blood. With a median lead of roughly 6.8 months before onset, the model predicted ophthalmopathy.

Sequenced material: peripheral blood or thyroid tissue (not recorded which). The chain recombines TRBV10-3 with TRBJ1-1; TRBD1 might be the D (5 bases). The origin of this receptor is a woman aged 18-29 years with Graves' hyperthyroidism. As DNA, the CDR3 is TGCGCCAGCAGTGAGTCTGGGGGGAACACTGAAGCTTTCTTT. Translating it yields CASSESGGNTEAFF.